Given below is one T cell receptor beta chain in context. The sample belongs to a study of blood T cell repertoires in COVID-19. Across the whole study: Samples taken during acute and convalescent COVID-19 were collected in the United States, Italy and Spain. T cells, B-cell-depleted T cells, or PBMCs supplied cDNA or gDNA.

Original processing methods: For nucleated cells, counts were estimated from reference gene primer amplification. Generated by immunoSEQ multiplex PCR, the TCRdb table keeps only in-frame clones and is missing some. The D gene and trimming were derived from the DNA, and the V and J assignments and clone size from that table. The data show about 100,000 clones, around 90% seen once. This sequence was found in a human donor with active COVID-19. The donor label of this sample is uncertain. The sequencing sample was made of peripheral blood.

The CDR3 loop is CASSLVAGAGNTIYF. The CDR3 region has the DNA TGCGCCAGCAGCTTGGTGGCAGGGGCTGGAAACACCATATATTTT. The chain uses TRBV5-1 and TRBJ1-3; D may be TRBD1 (6 bases). The CDR3 runs to 15 residues. The germline V gene has CDR1 SGHRS and CDR2 YFSETQ. The V gene lost 0 bases and the J gene lost 2 bases, with 9 bases spanning the gap.